This T cell receptor (beta chain) comes out of a study of shared clonotypes between healthy human individuals. Study-level findings and limits: The study generally estimated greater richness for naive than memory subsets.

The ends were cut back, 5 bases at V and 6 bases at J, with 14 bases in the middle. CDR3 length: 13 amino acids. Germline lookup yields CDR1 SEHNR and CDR2 FQNEAQ (reference sequence). On this clone: Antigen unknown.

Profiling relied on immunoSEQ multiplex PCR, and the TCRdb table lists in-frame clones only, not all of them. In the table there are millions of clones, just over 90% of which are singletons. CD8 cells classed as naive were CD45RO-negative and positively selected for CCR7, excluding terminally differentiated effector memory CD45RA+ cells. The specimen sequenced was naive CD8+ T cells from PBMCs. The chain uses TRBV7-9 and TRBJ2-7, with D perhaps matching TRBD2 (6 bases). The origin of this receptor is a young man in good health. Some clones in this sample may be carry-over from other donors' samples. The CDR3 spells CASSPAGQPEQYF. Written as DNA, the CDR3 is TGTGCCAGCAGCCCTGCGGGGCAGCCCGAGCAGTACTTC. Filled out from reference TRBV7-9 and TRBJ2-7, the complete variable domain reads DTGVSQNPRHKITKRGQNVTFRCDPISEHNRLYWYRQTLGQGPEFLTYFQNEAQLEKSRLLSDRFSAERPKGSFSTLEIQRTEQGDSAMYLCASSPAGQPEQYFGPGTRLTVT.